This TCR beta chain was obtained from a study of blood T cell repertoires in COVID-19. Study as a whole: Italy, Spain and the United States were the sources of the convalescent and acute COVID-19 samples.

Germline V gene data show CDR1 as LGHNA and CDR2 as YSLEER. With 4 bases removed from V and 1 base from J, the gap between germline ends came to 13 bases. The CDR3 contains 15 residues. The table lists this clone with a few counts. Methods used by the authors: How many nucleated cells were present was estimated from reference gene primer amplification. TCRdb's copy holds only in-frame clones and misses some; the assay was immunoSEQ multiplex PCR. Clone size and the V and J calls come from that table; the DNA yielded D and trimming. The sample yields about 190,000 clones, around 90% seen once. The TCR comes from a man aged 45-65 years with acute or convalescent COVID-19. The chain uses TRBV4-3 and TRBJ1-2; D is unresolved. Sequencing was carried out using peripheral blood. CDR3 in DNA: TGCGCCAGCAGCCCCTCCCGACGGGGTAACTATGGCTACACCTTC. As protein: CASSPSRRGNYGYTF.